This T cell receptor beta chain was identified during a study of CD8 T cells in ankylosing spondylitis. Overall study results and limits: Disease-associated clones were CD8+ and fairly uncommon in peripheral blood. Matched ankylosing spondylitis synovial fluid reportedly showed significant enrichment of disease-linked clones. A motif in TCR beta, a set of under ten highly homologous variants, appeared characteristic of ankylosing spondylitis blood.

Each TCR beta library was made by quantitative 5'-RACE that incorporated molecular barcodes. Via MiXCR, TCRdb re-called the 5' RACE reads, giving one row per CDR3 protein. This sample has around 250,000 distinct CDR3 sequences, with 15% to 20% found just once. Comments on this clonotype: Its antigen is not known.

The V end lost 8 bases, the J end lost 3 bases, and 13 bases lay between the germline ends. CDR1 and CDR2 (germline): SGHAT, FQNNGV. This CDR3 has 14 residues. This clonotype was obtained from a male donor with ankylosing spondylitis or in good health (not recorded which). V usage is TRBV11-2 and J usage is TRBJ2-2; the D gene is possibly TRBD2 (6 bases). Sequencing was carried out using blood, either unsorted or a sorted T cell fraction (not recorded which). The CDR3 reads CASRRLDYTGELFF. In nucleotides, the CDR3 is TGTGCCAGCCGACGACTAGATTACACCGGGGAGCTGTTTTTT.